This is a list of T cell receptor beta chains from one sample in a study of human T cells and chemical hapten exposure. TCRdb re-called the RACE reads through MiXCR, storing one row per CDR3 protein. The table has about 120,000 distinct CDR3 sequences, approximately 15% seen once. This specimen consisted of whole blood, obtained in connection with sensitization to the hapten diphenylcyclopropenone (DPC). These receptors all stem from a woman younger than 35 with alopecia areata. Some clones in this sample may be carry-over from other donors' samples. The CDR3 runs from the conserved cysteine through the conserved F or W. The D gene is left open where the match is weak. A clone size is listed for some rows: how often the clone was seen (once, few, many), or a class if it is expanded.

d_call | j_call | clone_size | v_call | cdr3_length | cdr3_nt | cdr3_aa
- | TRBJ1-1 | many | TRBV5-6 | 17 | TGTGCCAGCAGCTTGAGTGGGAGAGGCCGACGGGACACTGAAGCTTTCTTT | CASSLSGRGRRDTEAFF
- | TRBJ2-1 | - | TRBV11-2 | 15 | TGTGCCAGCAGCTTAGTCCAGGGAAGGTACAATGAGCAGTTCTTC | CASSLVQGRYNEQFF
- | TRBJ1-2 | - | TRBV4-2 | 14 | TGTGCCAGCAGCCAAGGGGTTCTCGGCTATGGCTACACCTTC | CASSQGVLGYGYTF
- | TRBJ1-5 | many | TRBV7-8 | 13 | TGTGCCAGCAGCCCCGCAGGGGTTCAGCCCCAGCATTTT | CASSPAGVQPQHF
- | TRBJ2-1 | - | TRBV7-9 | 19 | TGTGCCAGCAGCTTAGCGGGACCCGCCTCGAGTGAACCCTACAATGAGCAGTTCTTC | CASSLAGPASSEPYNEQFF
TRBD1 | TRBJ1-6 | many | TRBV2 | 13 | TGTGCCAGCAGGGACAGGGGCAATTCACCCCTCCACTTT | CASRDRGNSPLHF
TRBD2 | TRBJ2-5 | many | TRBV18 | 16 | TGTGCCAGCTCACTCACAGGAGCGGGGCAAGAGAGAACCCAGTACTTC | CASSLTGAGQERTQYF
- | TRBJ2-7 | - | TRBV7-2 | 14 | TGTGCCAGCAGCTTAGGCCCCGGAGCTTACGAGCAGTACTTC | CASSLGPGAYEQYF
TRBD1 | TRBJ2-7 | many | TRBV9 | 14 | TGTGCCAGCAGCGTAACCGGACAGGGGCACGAGCAGTACTTC | CASSVTGQGHEQYF
- | TRBJ2-5 | - | TRBV9 | 14 | TGTGCCAGCAGCGCGCTGGCGTACCAAGAGACCCAGTACTTC | CASSALAYQETQYF
- | TRBJ1-1 | few | TRBV6-2/TRBV6-3 | 13 | TGTGCCAGCAGTCACCAACCTGACACTGAAGCTTTCTTT | CASSHQPDTEAFF
- | TRBJ1-2 | - | TRBV4-3 | 15 | TGCGCCAGCAGCCAAGGACAGGCTGCCCCTTATGGCTTCACCTTC | CASSQGQAAPYGFTF
- | TRBJ2-1 | many | TRBV12-3/TRBV12-4 | 16 | TGTGCCAGCAGTTTAGGTACTAGTCGGTTTGGAGATGAGCAGTTCTTC | CASSLGTSRFGDEQFF
TRBD1 | TRBJ2-6 | - | TRBV20-1 | 16 | TGCAGTGCTAGACCTACCCGGGACAGCAGGGCCAACGTCCTGACTTTC | CSARPTRDSRANVLTF
- | TRBJ2-5 | - | TRBV2 | 11 | TGTGTCAGCAGTGAATCGGAGACCCAGTACTTC | CVSSESETQYF
- | TRBJ1-5 | - | TRBV18 | 14 | TGTGCCAGCTCACCAAAGCAAGATGTTCAGCCCCAGCATTTT | CASSPKQDVQPQHF
- | TRBJ2-7 | - | TRBV2 | 14 | TGTGCCAGTAGTGAGACGCCACTTCCTTACGAGCAGTACTTC | CASSETPLPYEQYF
- | TRBJ1-1 | many | TRBV3-1 | 15 | TGTGCCAGCAGCCAAGGACAGCTCCCTTACACTGAAGCTTTCTTT | CASSQGQLPYTEAFF
TRBD1 | TRBJ1-5 | - | TRBV12-5 | 14 | TGTGCTAGTGGTTTGGGACAGGGGGTTCAGCCCCAGCATTTT | CASGLGQGVQPQHF
- | TRBJ1-1 | - | TRBV6-5 | 15 | TGTGCCAGCAGTTACTCGGTGGGCCTGAACACTGAAGCTTTCTTT | CASSYSVGLNTEAFF
- | TRBJ2-5 | - | TRBV27 | 13 | TGTGCCAGCAGCCCTCTAAGGACGGAGACCCAGTACTTC | CASSPLRTETQYF
TRBD1 | TRBJ2-5 | many | TRBV5-1 | 14 | TGCGCCAGCAGCACCGGACAGGGTAGAGAGACCCAGTACTTC | CASSTGQGRETQYF
- | TRBJ1-6 | few | TRBV19 | 14 | TGTGCCAGTAGTAAGAGCTCCTATAATTCACCCCTCCACTTT | CASSKSSYNSPLHF
TRBD1 | TRBJ1-4 | many | TRBV7-9 | 16 | TGTGCCAGCAGCTTAACGGGGACAGAACTTAATGAAAAACTGTTTTTT | CASSLTGTELNEKLFF
- | TRBJ2-7 | - | TRBV4-1 | 16 | TGCGCCAGCAGCCAAAGCGGTATAGCAGAGAAGTACGAGCAGTACTTC | CASSQSGIAEKYEQYF
- | TRBJ2-2 | - | TRBV24-1 | 15 | TGTGCCACCAGTGATTTTAGGCAAAACACCGGGGAGCTGTTTTTT | CATSDFRQNTGELFF
TRBD1 | TRBJ1-5 | - | TRBV9 | 15 | TGTGCCAGCAGCGCCGGCGACAGGGGAAATCAGCCCCAGCATTTT | CASSAGDRGNQPQHF
TRBD1 | TRBJ2-1 | - | TRBV7-2 | 15 | TGTGCCAGCAGCGCAGACAGGGGTGTCTACAATGAGCAGTTCTTC | CASSADRGVYNEQFF
- | TRBJ1-2 | - | TRBV28 | 15 | TGTGCCAGCAGTGTTATGACCGTCCCTGGGGATGGCTACACCTTC | CASSVMTVPGDGYTF
- | TRBJ2-1 | few | TRBV19 | 14 | TGTGCCAGTAGTATATCAACCACATACAATGAGCAGTTCTTC | CASSISTTYNEQFF
- | TRBJ2-7 | few | TRBV27 | 13 | TGTGCCAGCAGCCACGGGCCTTCCTACGAGCAGTACTTC | CASSHGPSYEQYF